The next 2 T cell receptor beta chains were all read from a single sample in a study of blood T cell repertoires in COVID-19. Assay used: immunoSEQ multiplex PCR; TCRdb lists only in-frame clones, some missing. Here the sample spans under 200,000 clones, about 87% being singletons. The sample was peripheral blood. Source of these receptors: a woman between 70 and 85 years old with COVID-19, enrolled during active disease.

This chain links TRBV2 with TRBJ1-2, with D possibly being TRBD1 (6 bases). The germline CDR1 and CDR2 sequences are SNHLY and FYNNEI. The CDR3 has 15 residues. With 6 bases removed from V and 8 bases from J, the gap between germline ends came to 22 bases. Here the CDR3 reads CASRSPGGRAIGYTF. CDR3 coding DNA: TGTGCCAGCAGGTCCCCCGGGGGGCGGGCCATAGGCTACACCTTC.

The CDR3 nucleotides are TGTGCCACCAGCAGGCCTGACAGGGGGGGGAATGAAAAACTGTTTTTT. It is translated as CATSRPDRGGNEKLFF. The rearrangement links TRBV15 to TRBJ1-4, with 9 bases aligning to TRBD1. After removal of 3 bases from V and 5 bases from J, the junction contained 7 bases not matched to a gene. The CDR3 is 16 amino acids. Germline CDR1 is LNHNV and CDR2 is YYDKDF (reference sequence).